This TCR beta chain originates from a study of control samples from healthy donors and cancer patients (dated by TCRdb to the early 2020s). A remark on this clone: Its antigen has not been determined. Base qualities are not provided; no much larger clone lies one nucleotide away.

Library prep was done by the immunoSEQ multiplex PCR assay. TCRdb holds this immuneACCESS table with in-frame rearrangements only. Some clones are missing; in checked studies, unresolved V genes explain under half, and the rest has no known cause. The sample contains under 450,000 clones, 75% to 95% of them found a single time. The ten biggest clones cover 5.5% to 8% of the sample. The sample comprised PBMCs. This TCR was recovered from a man between 35 and 55 years old with head and neck cancer.

Read as DNA, the sequence is TGTGCCAGCAGGAGGACAGGGGGGTTACTTAATGAAAAACTGTTTTTT. This encodes CASRRTGGLLNEKLFF. The V gene is TRBV7-2 and the J gene is TRBJ1-4; a stretch of 10 junction bases matches TRBD1. Reading the germline V gene gives CDR1 SGHTA and CDR2 FQGNSA. From the cysteine through the phenylalanine, the CDR3 covers 16 amino acids. Solely the CDR3 DNA is kept, with 48 bases framed from the first base. Trimming takes 6 bases off V and 4 bases off J; junction bases not matched to a gene: 8.